The T cell receptor (beta chain) described here comes from a study of T cell changes during pregnancy in multiple sclerosis. Repertoires were generated with immunoSEQ multiplex PCR, while TCRdb's copy carries only in-frame clones and drops some. There are approximately 50,000 clones in the sample; roughly nine tenths occur only once, and about a tenth lies in the top ten. V dropped 8 bases and J dropped 3; count of bases not matched to a gene: 14. Per the germline V gene, CDR1 is KGHSH and CDR2 is LQKENI. The CDR3 is 16 amino acids. The source material was CD8+ T cells from peripheral blood mononuclear cells, sampled after pregnancy. The clonotype originates from a female donor with multiple sclerosis, enrolled in a pregnancy study. The V call is TRBV18, the J call TRBJ1-1; 8 nucleotides align to TRBD1. The CDR3 bases are TGTGCCAGCCACCCTCAGGGGGCGCGGGTGGACACTGAAGCTTTCTTT. It encodes CASHPQGARVDTEAFF.